Shown below are 8 T cell receptor beta chains from a single sample sequenced in a study of Ad26.COV2.S vaccination and SARS-CoV-2 variants (dated by TCRdb to the early 2020s). The label giving this sample's treatment or condition can be read as: 15 to 20 received Ad26.COV2.S at low or high dose, single or two shots; 5 received placebo; per-sample allocation not given. Repertoires of vaccine and placebo recipients were sequenced from samples collected on day 63 after the first injection. Preparation of the library involved the immunoSEQ multiplex PCR assay. TCRdb re-hosts the immuneACCESS table, in-frame sequences only. Its copies lack some clones; in the studies checked, an unresolved V gene accounts for under half of them, and the cause for the rest is not known. The sample table holds about 350,000 clones, of which about 85% were seen once. 2.5% to 3.5% of the sample lies in the top ten. The specimen comprised peripheral blood, sampled in a trial of Ad26.COV2.S vaccine versus placebo. The receptors were gathered from a person between 18 and 65 years old who received the Ad26.COV2.S COVID-19 vaccine or a placebo.

V usage is TRBV6-5 and J usage is TRBJ2-7; possibly TRBD2 for D (5 bases). This CDR3 has 16 amino acids. V lost 0 bases to trimming and J lost 0 bases, with 12 bases between them. CDR1 and CDR2 (germline): MNHEY, SVGAGI. CDR3 sequence: CASSYSQRQSSYEQYF. In DNA, the CDR3 is TGTGCCAGCAGTTACTCCCAGCGGCAGAGCTCCTACGAGCAGTACTTC.

The rearrangement joins TRBV5-1 to TRBJ1-5; weak D call: TRBD1 (6 bases). Per germline, CDR1 SGHRS and CDR2 YFSETQ. The V end was cut by 1 base, the J end by 7 bases, with 12 bases between. This CDR3 spans 14 amino acids. The CDR3 region is CASSLPGEGQPQHF. CDR3 DNA sequence: TGCGCCAGCAGCTTGCCAGGGGAGGGACAGCCCCAGCATTTT.

The chain joins TRBV7-5 to TRBJ2-7; TRBD1 is the table's D call, not checked against the DNA. TRBV7-5 is flagged as a pseudogene. The CDR3 spans 16 residues. The CDR3 region is CVRSPLRTGGPYEQYF. The CDR3 DNA follows: TGTGTCAGAAGCCCCCTCCGGACAGGGGGCCCCTACGAGCAGTACTTC.

This chain links TRBV29-1 with TRBJ1-4; 8 nucleotides line up with TRBD1. The junction had 2 bases not matched to a gene; V was cut back by 4 bases and J by 7 bases. The CDR3 is 12 amino acids. Looked up from germline, CDR1 is SQVTM and CDR2 is ANQGSEA. The DNA for the CDR3 is TGCAGCGTTGGGACAGGGATTGAAAAACTGTTTTTT. This sequence encodes CSVGTGIEKLFF.

The gene calls are TRBV4-3 and TRBJ2-1; D ambiguous. In germline, CDR1 is LGHNA, CDR2 YSLEER. V lost 3 bases and J 4 bases, leaving 7 bases between the germline ends. CDR3 length equals 13 residues. CDR3 nucleotides: TGCGCCAGCAGCCAGGTGCAATACAATGAGCAGTTCTTC. Encoded protein: CASSQVQYNEQFF.

This rearrangement joins TRBV9 to TRBJ2-1, with TRBD2 matching 7 bases. Per the germline V gene, CDR1 is SGDLS and CDR2 is YYNGEE. The CDR3 length is 19 residues. V lost 0 bases to trimming and J lost 0 bases; unmatched junction nucleotides: 12. The CDR3 reads CASSVVPLGGRSSYNEQFF. CDR3 DNA sequence: TGTGCCAGCAGCGTAGTCCCGCTGGGAGGGAGGAGCTCCTACAATGAGCAGTTCTTC.

This chain links TRBV5-1 with TRBJ2-5, with D possibly matching TRBD2 (5 bases). CDR3 length equals 13 residues. V gave up 6 bases and J gave up 1 base, with 10 bases separating them. Germline V lookup: CDR1 SGHRS, CDR2 YFSETQ. The CDR3 loop is CASMPDSQETQYF. The CDR3 region has the DNA TGCGCCAGCATGCCGGACTCCCAAGAGACCCAGTACTTC.

V is TRBV28 and J is TRBJ1-6; maybe TRBD1 (6 bases). This CDR3 has 18 residues. V was shortened by 2 bases and J by 0 bases, with 14 bases between the two germline ends. The germline CDR1 and CDR2 sequences are MDHEN and SYDVKM. CDR3 DNA: TGTGCCAGCAGTTTAGTCCCACAGGGTAGCTCCTATAATTCACCCCTCCACTTT. Its translation: CASSLVPQGSSYNSPLHF. Using reference TRBV28 and TRBJ1-6 for the parts outside the CDR3, the full variable domain is DVKVTQSSRYLVKRTGEKVFLECVQDMDHENMFWYRQDPGLGLRLIYFSYDVKMKEKGDIPEGYSVSREKKERFSLILESASTNQTSMYLCASSLVPQGSSYNSPLHFGNGTRLTVT.